These 14 T cell receptor beta chains originate from one sample sequenced in a study of CD8 T cells in ankylosing spondylitis. TCRdb passed the 5' RACE reads through MiXCR, listing each CDR3 protein once. Of 250,000 to 350,000 distinct CDR3 sequences listed, 15% to 20% were seen once; the top ten hold 7.8%. The sequenced sample consisted of blood, either unsorted or a sorted T cell fraction (not recorded which). Receptor source: a male donor with ankylosing spondylitis or in good health (not recorded which).

This clonotype was seen a few times. CDR3 coding DNA: TGTGCCAGCAGTTTAAGAGGGTCCCACGAGCAGTACGTC. Its translation is CASSLRGSHEQYV. V is TRBV12-3 or TRBV12-4 and J is TRBJ2-7; a possible D gene is TRBD2 (5 bases). The CDR3 contains 13 residues. V was cut by 2 bases and J by 5 bases, with 10 bases left in between.

V usage is TRBV27 and J usage is TRBJ1-5; D is perhaps TRBD1 (5 bases). The CDR3 extends over 13 amino acids. Per the germline V gene, CDR1 is MNHEY and CDR2 is SMNVEV (reference sequence). The V end was cut by 6 bases, the J end by 8 bases, with 14 bases between. CDR3 loop: CASSHGGGKPQHF. CDR3 in DNA: TGTGCCAGCAGCCATGGGGGGGGAAAGCCCCAGCATTTT.

The V call is TRBV29-1, the J call TRBJ2-3; perhaps TRBD2 as D (5 bases). The CDR3 runs 15 residues. V was cut by 4 bases and J by 1 base, with 15 bases left in between. The V gene's germline CDR1 is SQVTM and CDR2 ANQGSEA. The CDR3 region has the DNA TGCAGCGTTGCATCGGCCCCCGGGGGCACAGATACGCAGTATTTT. Protein sequence: CSVASAPGGTDTQYF.

This clonotype was picked up a small number of times. The V and J genes are TRBV5-1 and TRBJ1-5; D is uncertain. V lost 4 bases to trimming and J lost 3 bases, with 8 bases between them. The CDR3 runs to 13 residues. Germline values: CDR1 SGHRS, CDR2 YFSETQ. The CDR3 sequence is CASSMNYNQPQHF. CDR3 DNA sequence: TGCGCCAGCAGCATGAACTACAATCAGCCCCAGCATTTT.

This clonotype has more than one count but fewer than ten. The chain carries TRBV2 and TRBJ2-3; 10 bases align to TRBD2. V shed 7 bases and J 5 bases; nucleotides not matched to a gene: 9. CDR1 and CDR2 (germline): SNHLY, FYNNEI. CDR3 length: 15 amino acids. The CDR3 DNA reads TGTGCCAGCACCCCTAGCGGGGGACCTAAAGATACGCAGTATTTT. It translates to CASTPSGGPKDTQYF.

The V gene is TRBV20-1, the J gene TRBJ2-1, with 8 bases fitting TRBD2. CDR1 DFQATT and CDR2 SNEGSKA come from the germline V gene (reference sequence). J gave up 4 bases and V 6 bases, and 11 bases lay outside the gene matches. The CDR3 totals 15 residues. The CDR3 DNA is TGCAGTGCGGCACTCACTAGCGGACAATACAATGAGCAGTTCTTC. Translation gives CSAALTSGQYNEQFF.

The V gene is TRBV28, the J gene TRBJ2-2, with a tentative D call TRBD2 (5 bases). The germline gives CDR1 MDHEN, CDR2 SYDVKM. Trimming left V 6 bases short and J 8 bases short, with 16 bases between. CDR3 length: 14 residues. CDR3 protein: CASSIQLEVGELFF. CDR3 bases: TGTGCCAGCAGCATCCAACTAGAGGTGGGGGAGCTGTTTTTT.

This rearrangement joins TRBV6-5 to TRBJ1-1, with 7 bases aligning to TRBD1. Germline assignment: CDR1 MNHEY and CDR2 SVGAGI. Germline trimming cut 1 base from V and 1 base from J; bases unmatched to any gene: 3. The CDR3 is 15 residues long. This chain's CDR3 is CASSYLGQKNTEAFF. CDR3 nucleotides: TGTGCCAGCAGTTACTTGGGACAGAAGAACACTGAAGCTTTCTTT.

The chain employs TRBV15 and TRBJ2-3, with 16 nucleotides matching TRBD2. Per the germline V gene, CDR1 is LNHNV and CDR2 is YYDKDF (reference sequence). J lost 1 base, V lost 1 base, and 5 bases had no gene match. The CDR3 runs to 19 residues. Written as DNA, the CDR3 is TGTGCCACCAGCAGAGCCGGGACTAGCGGGGGGGCTCGCACAGATACGCAGTATTTT. Translated: CATSRAGTSGGARTDTQYF.

This clonotype occurred a few times. CDR3 sequence: CASSFYAGQYEQYV. The CDR3 bases are TGCGCCAGCAGCTTTTACGCCGGGCAGTACGAGCAGTACGTC. This chain connects TRBV5-1 to TRBJ2-7, with D unresolved. CDR3 length: 14 amino acids. Germline V CDR1 and CDR2: SGHRS, YFSETQ. V lost 2 bases, J lost 4 bases, and 13 bases lay in between.

Comment on this clonotype: Given a much more abundant clone one base away, this may be a read error. The V and J genes are TRBV6-1 and TRBJ2-5; TRBD1 might be the D (5 bases). CDR3 size: 14 residues. The germline V gene has CDR1 MNHNS and CDR2 SASEGT. The CDR3 coding sequence is TGTACCAGCAGGGTGGAGACGCATCAAGAGACCCAGTACTTC. It codes for CTSRVETHQETQYF.

This chain links TRBV7-2 with TRBJ1-5; tentatively, D is TRBD1 (6 bases). Germline loops: CDR1 SGHTA, CDR2 FQGNSA. The CDR3 extends over 16 amino acids. Trimming stripped 5 bases from V and 2 bases from J, with 16 bases between. The CDR3 here is CASSIGGHSGNQPQHF. CDR3 nucleotides: TGTGCCAGCAGCATAGGGGGGCACTCGGGCAATCAGCCCCAGCATTTT.

This clonotype was seen more than once but under ten times. This chain connects TRBV20-1 to TRBJ1-5, with 8 bases fitting TRBD1. Germline-derived CDR1 and CDR2 are DFQATT and SNEGSKA (reference sequence). V shed 6 bases and J 6 bases; nucleotides not matched to a gene: 4. The CDR3 length is 12 residues. CDR3 in amino acids: CSAHTGGQPQHF. The DNA for the CDR3 is TGCAGTGCGCATACAGGGGGTCAGCCCCAGCATTTT.

This clonotype came up a few times. The chain carries TRBV3-1 and TRBJ2-2; D gene uncertain. The CDR3 extends over 15 amino acids. Germline CDR1 is LGHDT and CDR2 is YNNKEL (reference sequence). Trimming cost V 0 bases and J 3 bases, with 8 bases left between them. The CDR3 DNA is TGTGCCAGCAGCCAAGATCCTAGGTACACCGGGGAGCTGTTTTTT. Translated: CASSQDPRYTGELFF.